Listed here are 14 T cell receptor beta chains from one sample, sequenced in a study of shared clonotypes between healthy human individuals (TCRdb year 2020). To prepare the library, the immunoSEQ multiplex PCR assay was applied. The table comes from immuneACCESS by way of TCRdb, which keeps in-frame sequences with V and J called. Part of the clones is missing from these tables; in studies checked, under half for an unresolved V gene and the rest for unknown reasons. This sample comprises roughly 2,300,000 clones, under 95% of them detected only once. The ten largest clones capture around 0.38% of the sample. Sequenced sample: naive CD4+ T cells from PBMCs. The cell subset or site label of this sample denotes: CD45RA+ positively selected. All receptors derive from a young man in good health. Some clones in this sample may be carry-over from other donors' samples.

V is TRBV4-1 and J is TRBJ1-4; D is possibly TRBD1 (5 bases). Trimming took 4 bases from V and 4 from J, leaving 25 bases between them. Per germline, CDR1 MGHRA and CDR2 YSYEKL. This CDR3 has 19 residues. CDR3 loop: CASSRVVRGPKVDNEKLFF. The CDR3 nucleotides read TGCGCCAGCAGCCGGGTGGTTCGGGGACCCAAGGTAGATAATGAAAAACTGTTTTTT.

The V and J genes are TRBV6-5 and TRBJ2-4; the D gene is possibly TRBD1 (5 bases). This CDR3 is built from 12 residues. V lost 6 bases, J lost 5 bases, and 8 bases lay in between. Looked up from germline, CDR1 is MNHEY and CDR2 is SVGAGI. The CDR3 nucleotides are TGTGCCAGCAGGGGGCCGGAAAACATTCAGTACTTC. Protein sequence: CASRGPENIQYF.

V is TRBV7-2 and J is TRBJ2-7; D possibly corresponds to TRBD2 (5 bases). The germline V and J ends were trimmed by 3 bases and 2 bases, with 8 bases remaining between them. The CDR3 spans 13 residues. The germline CDR1 and CDR2 sequences are SGHTA and FQGNSA. Written as DNA, the CDR3 is TGTGCCAGCAGCTTCGGGGTTGCCTACGAGCAGTACTTC. Amino acid sequence: CASSFGVAYEQYF.

The chain has TRBV2 and TRBJ1-2; 9 bases fit TRBD1. The CDR3 contains 14 residues. J gave up 11 bases and V 6 bases, and 13 bases lay outside the gene matches. Germline values: CDR1 SNHLY, CDR2 FYNNEI. CDR3 in DNA: TGTGCCAGCAGCGCCGGGACAGGGCTTTTTTGGTACACCTTC. This encodes CASSAGTGLFWYTF.

The chain has TRBV28 and TRBJ2-1; no clear D gene. The CDR3 covers 12 residues. Trimming stripped 5 bases from V and 7 bases from J, with 9 bases between. Germline loops: CDR1 MDHEN, CDR2 SYDVKM. CDR3 DNA sequence: TGTGCCAGCAGTACACTTTCGAATGAGCAGTTCTTC. This sequence encodes CASSTLSNEQFF.

The chain joins TRBV27 to TRBJ2-2; TRBD2 aligns across 7 bases. The germline gives CDR1 MNHEY, CDR2 SMNVEV (reference sequence). This CDR3 is 14 amino acids long. After removal of 5 bases from V and 5 bases from J, the junction contained 5 bases not matched to a gene. CDR3 sequence: CASSPAGETGELFF. The CDR3 bases are TGTGCCAGCAGTCCCGCGGGGGAAACCGGGGAGCTGTTTTTT.

Points on this clone: Other nucleotide sequences from this sample produce the same CDR3. The genes are TRBV7-2 and TRBJ2-7; the match to TRBD2 covers 8 bases. From germline, CDR1 is SGHTA and CDR2 FQGNSA. Trimming cost V 5 bases and J 4 bases; bases outside gene matches: 1. The CDR3 covers 12 residues. The CDR3 DNA follows: TGTGCCAGCAGCCGGGGGGGTTACGAGCAGTACTTC. Protein: CASSRGGYEQYF.

The chain carries TRBV27 and TRBJ1-2, with TRBD1 identical over 7 bases. Germline assignment: CDR1 MNHEY and CDR2 SMNVEV (reference sequence). This CDR3 is 14 amino acids long. J lost 4 bases, V lost 6 bases, and 8 bases had no gene match. CDR3 DNA sequence: TGTGCCAGCAGAATGACAGGGTCGGCCTATGGCTACACCTTC. Protein sequence: CASRMTGSAYGYTF.

V is TRBV7-2 and J is TRBJ2-3; 12 positions match TRBD2. J lost 5 bases, V lost 5 bases, and 8 bases had no gene match. The CDR3 is 16 residues long. The germline CDR1 and CDR2 sequences are SGHTA and FQGNSA. The DNA of the CDR3 is TGTGCCAGCAGCCCTAGCGGGAGGGCCGGGATAGATACGCAGTATTTT. This gives the protein CASSPSGRAGIDTQYF.

The chain links TRBV2 to TRBJ1-5; D ambiguous. The ends were cut back, 1 base at V and 4 bases at J, with 17 bases in the middle. The CDR3 is 17 amino acids. Germline CDR1 reads SNHLY; CDR2 reads FYNNEI. As DNA, the CDR3 is TGTGCCAGCAGTGAAGAGGTCTGGCAGGCCCGTAATCAGCCCCAGCATTTT. Translation gives CASSEEVWQARNQPQHF.

This chain links TRBV6-5 with TRBJ2-2, with D tentatively TRBD1 or TRBD2 (5 bases each). Germline V gene sequence: CDR1 MNHEY, CDR2 SVGAGI. This CDR3 spans 14 amino acids. V lost 6 bases and J 3 bases, leaving 11 bases between the germline ends. The CDR3 nucleotides are TGTGCCAGCAGGCCCGGGACCTACACCGGGGAGCTGTTTTTT. Translating it yields CASRPGTYTGELFF.

The chain employs TRBV7-9 and TRBJ2-1; a possible D gene is TRBD2 (5 bases). Trimming removed 5 bases at V and 10 bases at J, with 15 bases between. This CDR3 comprises 13 residues. The germline CDR1 and CDR2 sequences are SEHNR and FQNEAQ (reference sequence). The CDR3 DNA reads TGTGCCAGCAGCCCCCCAGGAGGCCAGGAGCAGTTCTTC. The encoded protein is CASSPPGGQEQFF.

The CDR3 protein is CSVGGTSGIYNEQFF. CDR3 coding DNA: TGCAGCGTCGGCGGGACTAGCGGGATTTACAATGAGCAGTTCTTC. The chain is built from TRBV29-1 and TRBJ2-1, with 13 bases fitting TRBD2. Trimming cost V 6 bases and J 4 bases; bases outside gene matches: 6. Germline lookup yields CDR1 SQVTM and CDR2 ANQGSEA. The CDR3 runs to 15 residues.

V gene TRBV4-1 combines with J gene TRBJ2-5, with D possibly called TRBD1 or TRBD2 (5 bases each). CDR3 length: 17 amino acids. Trimming pared 0 bases from V and 5 bases from J, leaving 19 bases between. The germline V gene encodes CDR1 MGHRA and CDR2 YSYEKL. CDR3 sequence: CASSQDEQSSWGETQYF. The CDR3 nucleotides are TGCGCCAGCAGCCAAGATGAGCAGAGCAGTTGGGGGGAGACCCAGTACTTC.